Below, one T cell receptor (beta chain) is given with its context. This sample is part of a study of shared clonotypes between healthy human individuals. From germline, CDR1 is KGHSH and CDR2 LQKENI. V lost 2 bases and J lost 1, with 6 bases in between. The CDR3 has 14 residues. For every subset, genomic DNA was evenly distributed across several immunoSEQ plates. This table comes from immunoSEQ multiplex PCR, and its TCRdb copy is limited to in-frame clones, with some not included. The sample carries around 500,000 clones, 70% to 80% recorded once. The chain uses TRBV18 and TRBJ2-1; D remains ambiguous. The sample was PBMCs. The sequence was collected from a woman in her thirties or forties in good health. Some clones in this sample may be carry-over from other donors' samples. The CDR3 reads CASSPSVSYNEQFF. The CDR3 nucleotides are TGTGCCAGCTCACCAAGCGTTTCCTACAATGAGCAGTTCTTC.